This T cell receptor (beta chain) was identified in a study of a mutant IDH1 vaccine in newly diagnosed glioma. Germline values: CDR1 ENHRY, CDR2 SYGVKD. CDR3 length: 14 residues. After removal of 4 bases from V and 1 base from J, the junction contained 2 bases not matched to a gene. Time point: baseline, week 1 (first vaccination visit). The treatment here: pre-vaccination baseline after standard-of-care therapy. Clones were read by immunoSEQ multiplex PCR, and TCRdb kept only the in-frame ones, dropping some. The table has some 100,000 clones, roughly 80% seen once; the top ten hold 7% to 9%. This sample comprised PBMCs, obtained from a glioma patient treated with radiotherapy, temozolomide or both. The gene calls are TRBV10-3 and TRBJ1-1; 8 bases are shared with TRBD1. The clonotype was recovered from a woman in her forties or fifties with glioma. CDR3 loop: CAISAGTGNTEAFF. Here the CDR3 DNA reads TGTGCCATCAGTGCCGGGACAGGGAACACTGAAGCTTTCTTT.